A single sample is the source of the 30 T cell receptor beta chains below, sequenced in a study of cytomegalovirus exposure and HLA in healthy donors. Vbeta (60) and Jbeta (13) primers were used in the PCR. The table came from immunoSEQ multiplex PCR; TCRdb's copy has only in-frame clones and leaves some out. The table records 150,000 to 200,000 clones, approximately 70% of them present only once. Sequenced: PBMCs. The receptors stem from a man aged 35 to 55 in good health and CMV-seropositive.

The chain recombines TRBV6-5 with TRBJ2-7; 11 positions match TRBD1. V lost 6 bases to trimming and J lost 5 bases; unmatched junction nucleotides: 9. Germline loops: CDR1 MNHEY, CDR2 SVGAGI. The CDR3 is made up of 15 amino acids. The CDR3 loop reads CASRPGQGAHHEQYF. The CDR3 nucleotides are TGTGCCAGCAGACCCGGACAGGGGGCCCACCACGAGCAGTACTTC.

This chain links TRBV29-1 with TRBJ1-2; D is unclear. CDR1 is SQVTM and CDR2 is ANQGSEA in the germline V gene. V dropped 4 bases and J dropped 6 bases, with 12 bases sitting between them. This CDR3 is 12 amino acids long. The CDR3 DNA follows: TGCAGCGTTGCCAACCTGAGAAATGGCTACACCTTC. Its protein is CSVANLRNGYTF.

This chain uses TRBV6-6 with TRBJ1-1; D gene uncertain. V was trimmed by 3 bases and J by 6 bases, leaving 8 bases between them. Germline CDR1 is MNHNY and CDR2 is SVGAGI (reference sequence). CDR3 length: 12 amino acids. The chain's CDR3 is CASSYRRAEAFF. CDR3 coding DNA: TGTGCCAGCAGTTATAGGCGGGCTGAAGCTTTCTTT.

In its sample, this clone was seen a few times. The rearrangement uses TRBV7-9 and TRBJ1-2; TRBD1 matches 10 bases. V lost 1 base, J lost 2 bases, and 1 base stayed unmatched. CDR3 size: 15 residues. Germline CDR1 is SEHNR and CDR2 is FQNEAQ (reference sequence). This chain's CDR3 is CASSLGDRGNYGYTF. Here the CDR3 DNA reads TGTGCCAGCAGCTTAGGGGACAGGGGCAACTATGGCTACACCTTC.

The chain recombines TRBV7-6 with TRBJ2-1; 10 bases match TRBD2. With V trimmed by 5 bases and J by 3 bases, 10 bases remained unmatched. The CDR3 sequence is 17 residues long. CDR1 is SGHVS, CDR2 FNYEAQ, per germline. CDR3: CASSPGGTSGDYNEQFF. As DNA, the CDR3 is TGTGCCAGCAGCCCAGGGGGAACTAGCGGGGACTACAATGAGCAGTTCTTC.

The chain combines TRBV19 with TRBJ2-6; possible D gene TRBD1, 5 bases. Germline assignment: CDR1 LNHDA and CDR2 SQIVND (reference sequence). Trimming took 5 bases from V and 0 from J, leaving 8 bases between them. CDR3 size: 15 residues. The CDR3 sequence is CASSRQPSGANVLTF. The CDR3 DNA sequence: TGTGCCAGTAGTCGACAGCCCTCTGGGGCCAACGTCCTGACTTTC.

The CDR3 sequence: CASSQGGLPSYEQYF. Written as DNA, the CDR3 is TGCGCCAGCAGCCAAGGAGGGCTACCCTCCTACGAGCAGTACTTC. The gene calls are TRBV4-1 and TRBJ2-7, with TRBD2 as a possible D gene (5 bases). Trimming left V 1 base short and J 0 bases short, with 10 bases between. Germline CDR1 and CDR2: MGHRA and YSYEKL. The CDR3 extends over 15 amino acids.

The CDR3 sequence: CASYGTGGANYGYTF. CDR3 in DNA: TGTGCCAGTTATGGCACAGGGGGAGCTAACTATGGCTACACCTTC. The rearrangement joins TRBV19 to TRBJ1-2; 8 nucleotides align to TRBD1. This CDR3 is built from 15 residues. V shed 8 bases and J 0 bases; nucleotides not matched to a gene: 8. CDR1 is LNHDA and CDR2 is SQIVND in the germline V gene (reference sequence).

The V gene is TRBV7-3, the J gene TRBJ2-2, with TRBD2 identical over 7 bases. Germline CDR1 SGHTA, CDR2 FQGTGA. This CDR3 has 14 amino acids. Unmatched junction bases numbered 0, after V lost 0 bases and J lost 5 bases. The CDR3 region is CASSLTGGTGELFF. The CDR3 bases are TGTGCCAGCAGCTTAACGGGGGGGACCGGGGAGCTGTTTTTT.

The J gene is TRBJ2-5, the V gene TRBV19; 11 bases fit TRBD1. This CDR3 contains 18 residues. Germline V lookup: CDR1 LNHDA, CDR2 SQIVND (reference sequence). V was clipped by 5 bases and J by 5 bases; unmatched bases: 16. CDR3 in amino acids: CASSLYGQGASWGETQYF. In nucleotides, the CDR3 is TGTGCCAGTAGTCTTTATGGACAGGGGGCGTCCTGGGGGGAGACCCAGTACTTC.

This clone has a handful of counts. This chain uses TRBV7-6 with TRBJ1-1, with D possibly matching TRBD1 (6 bases). The germline V gene encodes CDR1 SGHVS and CDR2 FNYEAQ. CDR3 size: 13 residues. V shed 5 bases and J shed 1 base, with 8 bases lying between them. Written as DNA, the CDR3 is TGTGCCAGCAGCCGACAGGAGAACACTGAAGCTTTCTTT. It is translated as CASSRQENTEAFF. The full variable domain, completed using reference TRBV7-6 and TRBJ1-1, is GAGVSQSPRYKVTKRGQDVALRCDPISGHVSLYWYRQALGQGPEFLTYFNYEAQQDKSGLPNDRFSAERPEGSISTLTIQRTEQRDSAMYRCASSRQENTEAFFGQGTRLTVV.

V gene TRBV9 combines with J gene TRBJ1-1, with 7 bases identical to TRBD1. CDR3 length: 16 residues. Unmatched junction bases numbered 12, after V lost 4 bases and J lost 3 bases. Germline lookup yields CDR1 SGDLS and CDR2 YYNGEE. The CDR3 nucleotides read TGTGCCAGCAGCCAAATCGGCTCGGGACAGTACACTGAAGCTTTCTTT. Translating it yields CASSQIGSGQYTEAFF.

In this sample, this clone is medium-sized. The CDR3, as DNA: TGTGCCAGCAGCTATCCAGGGGGGCGGGACGCCGGGGAGCTGTTTTTT. This encodes CASSYPGGRDAGELFF. The V and J genes are TRBV7-9 and TRBJ2-2; a weak D match, TRBD1 (7 bases). From germline, CDR1 is SEHNR and CDR2 FQNEAQ (reference sequence). The CDR3 runs 16 residues. V lost 4 bases, J lost 6 bases, and 18 bases lay in between.

The CDR3 nucleotides read TGCGCCAGCAGCCCCGGGACAGCCCAAGAGACCCAGTACTTC. It is translated as CASSPGTAQETQYF. This chain uses TRBV5-1 with TRBJ2-5; 7 nucleotides align to TRBD1. The CDR3 is 14 residues long. From germline, CDR1 is SGHRS and CDR2 YFSETQ. V was pared by 4 bases and J by 1 base, with 4 bases of the junction left unmatched.

The chain links TRBV27 to TRBJ2-7; 8 bases agree with TRBD1. CDR3 length: 15 residues. V shed 6 bases, J shed 6 bases, and the junction held 13 bases outside the gene matches. Germline assignment: CDR1 MNHEY and CDR2 SMNVEV (reference sequence). The CDR3 is CASRSSPGQGFEQYF. Here the CDR3 DNA reads TGTGCCAGCAGATCATCTCCCGGACAGGGCTTCGAGCAGTACTTC.

The chain uses TRBV6-5 and TRBJ1-1; the match to TRBD1 covers 10 bases. The CDR3 is made up of 13 amino acids. Germline CDR1 is MNHEY and CDR2 is SVGAGI. V gave up 4 bases and J gave up 5 bases; unmatched junction bases: 1. The CDR3 DNA reads as TGTGCCAGCAGTTGGGGACAGGGGACTGAAGCTTTCTTT. Translation: CASSWGQGTEAFF.

The chain is built from TRBV6-1 and TRBJ1-2; 11 bases are a match to TRBD1. The length of the CDR3 is 16 residues. Germline V CDR1 and CDR2: MNHNS, SASEGT. V dropped 2 bases and J dropped 7; count of bases not matched to a gene: 9. CDR3 region: CASSESGTGGGGGYTF. The CDR3 nucleotides read TGTGCCAGCAGTGAATCGGGGACAGGGGGAGGGGGTGGCTACACCTTC.

A few counts support this clone. The rearrangement links TRBV27 to TRBJ2-1; maybe TRBD2 (5 bases). There are 15 residues in the CDR3. Germline V gene lookup returns CDR1 MNHEY and CDR2 SMNVEV (reference sequence). V lost 6 bases to trimming and J lost 4 bases, with 16 bases between them. The CDR3 bases are TGTGCCAGCAGCAGCGGTACACCGACATACAATGAGCAGTTCTTC. This translates into CASSSGTPTYNEQFF.

The J gene is TRBJ1-6, the V gene TRBV11-2; TRBD1 aligns across 8 bases. This CDR3 region has 17 residues. Looked up from germline, CDR1 is SGHAT and CDR2 is FQNNGV. V trimming: 5 bases; J trimming: 7 bases; junction bases outside the gene matches: 13. CDR3 amino acids: CASSALGQGMRNSPLHF. Written as DNA, the CDR3 is TGTGCCAGCAGCGCACTAGGACAGGGTATGAGGAATTCACCCCTCCACTTT.

The chain carries TRBV6-6 and TRBJ1-3; weak D call: TRBD1 (6 bases). The CDR3 runs to 15 residues. V gave up 2 bases and J gave up 5 bases, with 13 bases separating them. From germline, CDR1 is MNHNY and CDR2 SVGAGI (reference sequence). The CDR3 is CASSYNRDGRNTIYF. The CDR3 DNA follows: TGTGCCAGCAGTTACAACAGGGATGGGCGAAACACCATATATTTT.

The chain recombines TRBV29-1 with TRBJ1-5, with a tentative D call TRBD1 (6 bases). The CDR3 is made up of 14 amino acids. Trimming took off 5 bases at V and 7 bases at J, with 18 bases between the two ends. CDR1 is SQVTM and CDR2 is ANQGSEA in the germline V gene. The CDR3 sequence: CSVIVMGQGQPQHF. In DNA form, the CDR3 reads TGCAGCGTTATAGTGATGGGGCAGGGGCAGCCCCAGCATTTT.

The rearrangement links TRBV5-4 to TRBJ2-2; 8 positions match TRBD1. The junction had 7 bases not matched to a gene; V was cut back by 4 bases and J by 5 bases. This CDR3 comprises 15 residues. Germline CDR1 is SGHNT and CDR2 is YYREEE (reference sequence). CDR3 bases: TGTGCCAGCAGCGGACAGGGCGCCGAGACCGGGGAGCTGTTTTTT. This gives the protein CASSGQGAETGELFF.

The chain recombines TRBV18 with TRBJ1-1; D is undetermined. Trimming took 2 bases from V and 1 from J, leaving 11 bases between them. Per the germline V gene, CDR1 is KGHSH and CDR2 is LQKENI. There are 15 residues in the CDR3. CDR3: CASSPGPRRNTEAFF. CDR3 nucleotides: TGTGCCAGCTCACCAGGGCCCCGGCGGAACACTGAAGCTTTCTTT.

This chain connects TRBV2 to TRBJ2-7, with 9 positions matching TRBD1. Per the germline V gene, CDR1 is SNHLY and CDR2 is FYNNEI. Trimming cost V 5 bases and J 4 bases; bases outside gene matches: 6. The CDR3 spans 14 residues. The CDR3 DNA follows: TGTGCCAGCAGTCAGGACAGGGGCTCGTACGAGCAGTACTTC. It specifies CASSQDRGSYEQYF.

This clone was observed once. This chain links TRBV4-3 with TRBJ2-7, with D perhaps TRBD1 (5 bases). Deletions cut 5 bases from V and 0 bases from J, with 11 bases between. From germline, CDR1 is LGHNA and CDR2 YSLEER. The CDR3 consists of 14 residues. The CDR3 spells CASSTRQHSYEQYF. CDR3 coding DNA: TGCGCCAGCAGCACTCGACAGCACTCCTACGAGCAGTACTTC.

The CDR3 spells CSVETQRGGEQYF. Here the CDR3 DNA reads TGCAGCGTTGAAACACAGAGGGGGGGCGAGCAGTACTTC. The rearrangement uses TRBV29-1 and TRBJ2-7, with D possibly matching TRBD2 (7 bases). The V and J ends lost 2 bases and 6 bases respectively, with 14 bases between them. The CDR3 is 13 amino acids. Per the germline V gene, CDR1 is SQVTM and CDR2 is ANQGSEA.

This clone showed up just once. The gene calls are TRBV4-2 and TRBJ1-2; weak D call: TRBD1 (5 bases). The germline gives CDR1 LGHNA, CDR2 YNFKEQ. This CDR3 region has 14 residues. V shed 1 base and J shed 2 bases, with 8 bases lying between them. In DNA form, the CDR3 reads TGTGCCAGCAGCCAAGGGGGGGGAAACTATGGCTACACCTTC. Residues: CASSQGGGNYGYTF.

The chain links TRBV11-3 to TRBJ2-3, with 9 positions matching TRBD1. J lost 7 bases, V lost 5 bases, and 13 bases had no gene match. The CDR3 spans 16 residues. Per germline, CDR1 SGHNT and CDR2 YENEEA. The CDR3 DNA follows: TGTGCCAGCAGCAAACGTCAGACAGGGGGGGAAAATACGCAGTATTTT. It translates to CASSKRQTGGENTQYF.

The chain uses TRBV27 and TRBJ2-3; D gene uncertain. The CDR3 runs 14 residues. V was shortened by 10 bases and J by 2 bases, with 16 bases between the two germline ends. The germline gives CDR1 MNHEY, CDR2 SMNVEV (reference sequence). The chain's CDR3 is CATSLAVSTDTQYF. The CDR3 coding sequence is TGTGCCACAAGCCTGGCGGTATCCACAGATACGCAGTATTTT.

The rearrangement joins TRBV28 to TRBJ1-5; 7 bases line up with TRBD1. This CDR3 contains 13 residues. The germline V gene encodes CDR1 MDHEN and CDR2 SYDVKM. V shed 6 bases and J 10 bases; nucleotides not matched to a gene: 9. Here the CDR3 DNA reads TGTGCCAGCAGCTACAGGGGAATCATTCCCCAGCATTTT. Translation gives CASSYRGIIPQHF. The full variable domain, completed using reference TRBV28 and TRBJ1-5, is DVKVTQSSRYLVKRTGEKVFLECVQDMDHENMFWYRQDPGLGLRLIYFSYDVKMKEKGDIPEGYSVSREKKERFSLILESASTNQTSMYLCASSYRGIIPQHFGDGTRLSIL.